The clone carrying this T cell receptor beta chain was detected ten times or more. The antigen remains undetermined. Measured with immunoSEQ multiplex PCR; TCRdb has only the in-frame clones, and not every one. The sample includes hundreds of thousands of clones, about 87% seen only once; the top ten take approximately 5.9%. The data belong to a study of Ad26.COV2.S vaccination and SARS-CoV-2 variants. Sample treatment: some 20 received Ad26.COV2.S at low or high dose, single or two shots; about 5 received placebo; per-sample allocation not given. Samples were taken on day 63 after the first vaccine or placebo injection. Study outcomes and limitations: Quantification of TCR breadth and depth may have yielded underestimates of total T cell responses.

This CDR3 is built from 15 residues. The germline gives CDR1 SNHLY, CDR2 FYNNEI. V gave up 10 bases and J gave up 1 base, with 16 bases separating them. The receptor's source is a person aged 18-65 years who received the Ad26.COV2.S COVID-19 vaccine or a placebo. V gene TRBV2 combines with J gene TRBJ1-4, with D hard to call. The specimen was peripheral blood, collected in a trial of Ad26.COV2.S vaccine versus placebo. In DNA form, the CDR3 reads TGTGCCACCTCTCGGTTTGATTTAACTAATGAAAAACTGTTTTTT. It codes for CATSRFDLTNEKLFF.